A selection of T cell receptor beta chains follows, all from one sample in a study of cytomegalovirus exposure and HLA in healthy donors. Data came from immunoSEQ multiplex PCR; TCRdb stores just in-frame clones and leaves some out. The sample includes more than 90,000 clones, about two thirds of them seen just once. The specimen sequenced was PBMCs. All receptors derive from a man aged 50-60 years in good health and CMV-seronegative. Both conserved end residues are part of each CDR3. Fields, in order: V gene, J gene, D gene, clone size, CDR3 DNA, CDR3 protein. The D gene is left open where the match is weak. A row's size may be missing; if present it is once, few, many or a size class.

TRBV7-2,TRBJ2-5,TRBD2,NA,TGTGCCAGCAGCCCCCGCAGGGGACTAGCGGGGATCCAAGAGACCCAGTACTTC,CASSPRRGLAGIQETQYF
TRBV7-7,TRBJ2-1,NA,NA,TGTGCTAGCAGCTTAGCGGGACAGGGTGACAATGAGCAGTTCTTC,CASSLAGQGDNEQFF
TRBV6-1,TRBJ1-5,NA,few,TGTGCCAGCAGGGCCGAGGGCAGGGGAAATCAGCCCCAGCATTTT,CASRAEGRGNQPQHF
TRBV4-3,TRBJ1-2,TRBD1,NA,TGCGCCAGCAGCCAAGAAGTTGGCAGGGGGAACTATGGCTACACCTTC,CASSQEVGRGNYGYTF
TRBV2,TRBJ2-1,NA,NA,TGTGCCAGCAGTGAGGGGACTCCGGGTTACAATGAGCAGTTCTTC,CASSEGTPGYNEQFF
TRBV29-1,TRBJ1-1,TRBD1,NA,TGCAGCGCCGGACAGGGGAACACTGAAGCTTTCTTT,CSAGQGNTEAFF
TRBV9,TRBJ2-3,NA,NA,TGTGCCAGCAGCCCTGTTTTAGGAGCAGATACGCAGTATTTT,CASSPVLGADTQYF
TRBV5-6,TRBJ1-1,NA,NA,TGTGCCAGCAGCTTGCACAGCAAAACGGCTTTCTTT,CASSLHSKTAFF
TRBV6-4,TRBJ1-1,NA,NA,TGTGCCAGCAGGGAACAGGTGGCGTCTGATGAAGCTTTCTTT,CASREQVASDEAFF
TRBV5-1,TRBJ2-3,NA,NA,TGCGCCAGCAGCCCGGGGGTTGGCACAGATACGCAGTATTTT,CASSPGVGTDTQYF
TRBV30,TRBJ2-7,TRBD1,NA,TGTGCCTGGAGTACCAGGGGGCTCGAGCAGTACTTC,CAWSTRGLEQYF
TRBV28,TRBJ1-2,TRBD1,NA,TGTGCCAGCAGTTCCGCAGGGACAGGGGGCCCAGGCTACACCTTC,CASSSAGTGGPGYTF
TRBV5-1,TRBJ2-3,TRBD1,NA,TGCGCCAGCAGCCCTGCAGGGGGTATCACAGATACGCAGTATTTT,CASSPAGGITDTQYF
TRBV4-3,TRBJ2-2,NA,few,TGCGCCAGCAGCCTCACAGTCTCCGGGGAGCTGTTTTTT,CASSLTVSGELFF
TRBV5-5,TRBJ1-1,NA,few,TGTGCCAGCAGCGCGAGCATGAACACTGAAGCTTTCTTT,CASSASMNTEAFF
TRBV7-8,TRBJ2-2,NA,few,TGTGCCAGCAGCTTATATAGGGGAGGTGTCGGGGAGCTGTTTTTT,CASSLYRGGVGELFF
TRBV13,TRBJ2-2,TRBD2,NA,TGTGCCAGCAGCCCCGTAGCGGGAGGATCCGGGGAGCTGTTTTTT,CASSPVAGGSGELFF
TRBV5-5,TRBJ1-2,NA,NA,TGTGCCAGCAGCTTGGTCGGAGGCAGAGACGGCTACACCTTC,CASSLVGGRDGYTF
TRBV18,TRBJ2-5,TRBD1,NA,TGTGCCAGCTCAACAGGGACAGAAGAGACCCAGTACTTC,CASSTGTEETQYF
TRBV5-1,TRBJ1-6,TRBD1,NA,TGCGCCAGCAGCTTGGTGCGAGGGGGCACCGAGAATTCACCCCTCCACTTT,CASSLVRGGTENSPLHF
TRBV2,TRBJ1-1,NA,NA,TGTGCCAGCATGCCAGGTTTGAACACTGAAGCTTTCTTT,CASMPGLNTEAFF
TRBV6-5,TRBJ2-7,TRBD1,NA,TGTGCCAGCAGGGTAACAGGGGGACCCTCCTACGAGCAGTACTTC,CASRVTGGPSYEQYF
TRBV15,TRBJ2-7,NA,NA,TGTGCCACCAGCAGACAGGGGACCTACGAGCAGTACTTC,CATSRQGTYEQYF
TRBV11-2,TRBJ2-7,TRBD1,NA,TGTGCCAGCAGCTTACGGACAGGGCAAACCTACGAGCAGTACTTC,CASSLRTGQTYEQYF
TRBV29-1,TRBJ2-1,TRBD2,NA,TGCAGCGGCCGCGTGGGACTAGCGGGGAAAGAGCAGTTCTTC,CSGRVGLAGKEQFF
TRBV4-2,TRBJ1-2,NA,few,TGTGCCAGCAGCCAACTCCAGGGCACCTATGGCTACACCTTC,CASSQLQGTYGYTF
TRBV7-2,TRBJ1-6,TRBD1,NA,TGTGCCAGCAGTGAAGTTGGACAGGGCAGATCACCCCTCCACTTT,CASSEVGQGRSPLHF
TRBV4-1,TRBJ2-3,NA,once,TGCGCCAGCAGCCAAGAGGCGAGGGGAGGCCGCACAGATACGCAGTATTTT,CASSQEARGGRTDTQYF
TRBV6-6,TRBJ1-2,NA,NA,TGTGCCAGCAGTTACTCGACACTCGTCGACTATGGCTACACCTTC,CASSYSTLVDYGYTF
TRBV6-5,TRBJ2-2,NA,NA,TGTGCCAGCAGTTACCAAGGGGAGAACACCGGGGAGCTGTTTTTT,CASSYQGENTGELFF
TRBV5-6,TRBJ2-3,NA,NA,TGTGCCAGCAGCCCAGGGATCCTAAGCACAGATACGCAGTATTTT,CASSPGILSTDTQYF
TRBV4-1,TRBJ2-4,NA,NA,TGCGCCAGCAGCCCCGGGACAAGAGCGGACATTCAGTACTTC,CASSPGTRADIQYF
TRBV2,TRBJ2-2,NA,NA,TGTGCCAGCAGGGGGCAGAACACCGGGGAGCTGTTTTTT,CASRGQNTGELFF
TRBV6-1,TRBJ2-7,NA,NA,TGTGCCAGCAGAGGCAGCGAGACGGGACTCTACGAGCAGTACTTC,CASRGSETGLYEQYF
TRBV5-1,TRBJ1-3,NA,once,TGCGCCAGCAGCTTGGCCGTGGGGGCGCGGGGAAACACCATATATTTT,CASSLAVGARGNTIYF
TRBV7-3,TRBJ1-6,NA,NA,TGTGCCAGCAGCGAGGACTCTCAGTCACCCCTCCACTTT,CASSEDSQSPLHF
TRBV9,TRBJ2-5,TRBD1,few,TGTGCCAGCAGCCCCGGACAGGGGGAAGAGACCCAGTACTTC,CASSPGQGEETQYF
TRBV19,TRBJ1-5,NA,NA,TGTGCCAGTAGCAAACAGGGTTACAATCAGCCCCAGCATTTT,CASSKQGYNQPQHF
TRBV15,TRBJ1-2,NA,few,TGTGCCACCAGCAGAGCAGGGAACTATGGCTACACCTTC,CATSRAGNYGYTF
TRBV4-3,TRBJ2-2,NA,few,TGCGCCAGCAGCCAAGACGGCAGGATCTTAGGCACCGGGGAGCTGTTTTTT,CASSQDGRILGTGELFF
TRBV2,TRBJ2-7,NA,NA,TGTGCCAGCAGTGAAGTTAACGAGCAGTACTTC,CASSEVNEQYF
TRBV5-1,TRBJ2-1,NA,once,TGCGCCAGCAGCTTGGTGGGGGGGGGCCTAGGGATAAATGAGCAGTTCTTC,CASSLVGGGLGINEQFF
TRBV6-5,TRBJ1-2,NA,NA,TGTGCCAGCAGTTACTCCGGCAGGGATAGCTATGGCTACACCTTC,CASSYSGRDSYGYTF
TRBV28,TRBJ1-1,TRBD1,NA,TGTGCCAGCAGTTTGGGGACAGCGAGTTTGCCTGAAGCTTTCTTT,CASSLGTASLPEAFF
TRBV5-6,TRBJ2-7,TRBD1,NA,TGTGCCAGCAGACAAACCGGGACAGGGCGCTACGAGCAGTACTTC,CASRQTGTGRYEQYF
TRBV7-6,TRBJ2-7,TRBD1,NA,TGTGCCAGCAGCTACGGACAGGAGTCCTACGAGCAGTACTTC,CASSYGQESYEQYF
TRBV6-5,TRBJ1-2,TRBD1,NA,TGTGCCAGCAGCCTCAACAGGGGGAATGGCTACACCTTC,CASSLNRGNGYTF
TRBV7-8,TRBJ1-6,NA,once,TGTGCCAGCAGCTACCGGGACATCGTGGGCCTCCACTTT,CASSYRDIVGLHF
TRBV28,TRBJ1-3,TRBD1,few,TGTGCCAGCAGTTTAGGACAGGGGATAACCATATATTTT,CASSLGQGITIYF
TRBV5-1,TRBJ2-7,NA,NA,TGCGCCAGCAGCTTGGAGGCGGGGGGGACAGGTGGCTACGAGCAGTACTTC,CASSLEAGGTGGYEQYF
TRBV9,TRBJ1-1,TRBD1,NA,TGTGCCAGCAGCGTAGCCCCGACAGGGACTGAAGCTTTCTTT,CASSVAPTGTEAFF
TRBV5-4,TRBJ1-1,NA,NA,TGTGCCAGCAGCCGACAGACTAGGAACACTGAAGCTTTCTTT,CASSRQTRNTEAFF
TRBV4-1,TRBJ2-7,NA,few,TGCGCCAGCAGCCTCCGGGACTCCTCGGGGCCCGAGCAGTACTTC,CASSLRDSSGPEQYF
TRBV5-6,TRBJ2-3,TRBD2,NA,TGTGCCAGCAGCTTAAGGGCGGGACTATCGTTGGGAGATACGCAGTATTTT,CASSLRAGLSLGDTQYF
TRBV7-2,TRBJ2-5,TRBD2,NA,TGTGCCAGCAGCTTTCGCCCTAGCGGGGAACAAGAGACCCAGTACTTC,CASSFRPSGEQETQYF
TRBV14,TRBJ2-3,NA,few,TGTGCCAGCAGCCAAGATAGCTTTCGGGCGGGGCCTCGGGATACGCAGTATTTT,CASSQDSFRAGPRDTQYF
TRBV6-1,TRBJ1-4,NA,many,TGTGCCAGCAGTGAACAGGCAGGCATTTCTGAAAAACTGTTTTTT,CASSEQAGISEKLFF
TRBV7-6,TRBJ1-2,NA,NA,TGTGCCAAGGATAGAGAGGGCCGTGGCTACACCTTC,CAKDREGRGYTF
TRBV30,TRBJ2-1,TRBD2,NA,TGTGCCTGGAGTGGGCTAGCGGGAAACAATGAGCAGTTCTTC,CAWSGLAGNNEQFF